Only a few counts were recorded for the clone carrying this TCR beta chain. This specimen comes from a study of metastatic and nonmetastatic thyroid tumors. Overall study: Comparison of repertoires was carried out across blood and tumor or nodule tissue from malignant and benign thyroid patients.

Patients underwent thyroid surgery, and none had received any treatment before it. CDR1 MNHNS and CDR2 SASEGT come from the germline V gene. The trim removed 6 bases at V and 10 bases at J, leaving 14 bases unmatched. There are 16 residues in the CDR3. Authors' data handling: Between-group CDR3 differences, defined by clinicopathological status, yielded a distant-metastasis classifier for papillary thyroid cancer. TCRdb re-called clones via MiXCR from the PCR reads. The authors' filters were not applied to this entry. The sample shows 30,000 to 45,000 clones, 20% to 30% of them seen only once. The rearrangement uses TRBV6-1 and TRBJ2-2; 10 nucleotides match TRBD2. The clonotype was recovered from a female donor with papillary thyroid cancer or a benign thyroid nodule (not recorded which). Some clones in this sample may be carry-over from other donors' samples. The sample was blood. This chain's CDR3 is CASSSASGGPTLELFF. CDR3 coding DNA: TGTGCCAGCAGCTCCGCTAGCGGGGGACCCACCTTGGAGCTGTTTTTT.